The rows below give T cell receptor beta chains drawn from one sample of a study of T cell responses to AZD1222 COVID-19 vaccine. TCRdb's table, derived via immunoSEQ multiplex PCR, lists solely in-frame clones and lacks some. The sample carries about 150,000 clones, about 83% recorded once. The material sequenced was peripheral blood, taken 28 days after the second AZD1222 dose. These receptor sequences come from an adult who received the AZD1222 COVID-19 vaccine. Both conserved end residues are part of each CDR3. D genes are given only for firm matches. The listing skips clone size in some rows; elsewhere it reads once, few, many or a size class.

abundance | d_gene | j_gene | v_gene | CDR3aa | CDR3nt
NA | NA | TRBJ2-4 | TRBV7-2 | CASSPQGRLAKNIQYF | TGTGCCAGCAGCCCCCAGGGAAGACTAGCCAAAAACATTCAGTACTTC
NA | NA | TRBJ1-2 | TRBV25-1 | CASSEVRYGYTF | TGTGCCAGCAGTGAAGTGCGCTATGGCTACACCTTC
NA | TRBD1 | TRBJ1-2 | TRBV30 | CAWRSTGGKGGYTF | TGTGCCTGGAGGTCGACAGGGGGCAAAGGGGGCTACACCTTC
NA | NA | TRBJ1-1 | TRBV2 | CASSARGSISSEAFF | TGTGCCAGCAGTGCAAGGGGCTCAATTTCCAGCGAAGCTTTCTTT
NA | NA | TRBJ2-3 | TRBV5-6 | CASSPLGGDTQYF | TGTGCCAGCAGCCCCCTAGGGGGGGATACGCAGTATTTT
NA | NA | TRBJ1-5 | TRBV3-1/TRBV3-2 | CASSQDLGTTNQPQHF | TGTGCCAGCAGCCAAGATCTTGGGACAACCAATCAGCCCCAGCATTTT
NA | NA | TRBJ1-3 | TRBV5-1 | CASSPGPSGNTIYF | TGCGCCAGCAGCCCCGGACCCTCTGGAAACACCATATATTTT
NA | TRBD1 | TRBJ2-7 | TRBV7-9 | CASSSQGAHEQYF | TGTGCCAGCAGCTCACAGGGGGCCCACGAGCAGTACTTC
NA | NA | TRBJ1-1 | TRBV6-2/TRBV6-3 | CASSTGQKAFF | TGTGCCAGCAGTACCGGGCAGAAAGCTTTCTTT
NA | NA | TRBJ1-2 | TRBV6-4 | CASAATGTDYGYTF | TGTGCCAGCGCGGCGACAGGCACTGACTATGGCTACACCTTC
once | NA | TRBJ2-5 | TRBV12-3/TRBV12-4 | CATRGAAQETQYF | TGTGCCACCCGGGGAGCGGCCCAAGAGACCCAGTACTTC
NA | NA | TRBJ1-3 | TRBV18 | CASSPPAGAGNTIYF | TGTGCCAGCTCACCACCAGCAGGGGCCGGAAACACCATATATTTT
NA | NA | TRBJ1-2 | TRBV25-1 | CASSMSYYGYTF | TGTGCCAGCAGTATGTCGTACTATGGCTACACCTTC
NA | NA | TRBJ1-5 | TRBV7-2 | CASSLFWGSNQPQHF | TGTGCCAGCAGCTTATTCTGGGGGAGCAATCAGCCCCAGCATTTT
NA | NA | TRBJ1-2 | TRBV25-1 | CASLGERVYGYTF | TGTGCCAGCCTCGGGGAGAGGGTTTATGGCTACACCTTC
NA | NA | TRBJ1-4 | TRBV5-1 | CASSLLPEYEKLFF | TGCGCCAGCAGCTTGTTACCGGAGTATGAAAAACTGTTTTTT
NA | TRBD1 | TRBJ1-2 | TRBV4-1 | CASSQGPGTGDYGYTF | TGCGCCAGCAGCCAAGGACCCGGGACAGGGGATTATGGCTACACCTTC
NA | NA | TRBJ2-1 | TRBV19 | CASSFGPSSEQFF | TGTGCCAGTAGTTTCGGACCGAGTTCGGAGCAGTTCTTC
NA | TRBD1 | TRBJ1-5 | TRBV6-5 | CASSRDRVWNQPQHF | TGTGCCAGCAGCCGGGACAGGGTATGGAATCAGCCCCAGCATTTT
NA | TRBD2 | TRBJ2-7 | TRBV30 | CAWSVELAGGIRHEQYF | TGTGCCTGGAGTGTGGAACTAGCGGGGGGGATCAGGCACGAGCAGTACTTC